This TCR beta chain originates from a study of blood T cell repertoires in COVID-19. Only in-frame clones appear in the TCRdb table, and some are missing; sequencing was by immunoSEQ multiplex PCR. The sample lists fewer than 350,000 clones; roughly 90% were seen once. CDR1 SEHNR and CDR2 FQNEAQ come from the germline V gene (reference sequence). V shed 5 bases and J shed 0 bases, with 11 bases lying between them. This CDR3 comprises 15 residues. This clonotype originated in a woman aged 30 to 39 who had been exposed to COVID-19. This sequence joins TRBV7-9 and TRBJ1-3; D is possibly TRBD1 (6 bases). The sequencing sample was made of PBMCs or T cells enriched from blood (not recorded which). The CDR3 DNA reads TGTGCCAGCAGCAAAACAGGGTACTCTGGAAACACCATATATTTT. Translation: CASSKTGYSGNTIYF.